These 6 T cell receptor beta chains were sequenced from one sample in a study of regulatory T cells in long-lasting Graves disease. The time point is: newly diagnosed GD, antithyroid drugs for less than 3 months. The authors made the TCR library using RNA they extracted from PBMCs. HTBI primers from iRepertoire and Arm-PCR of CDR3 regions yielded the TCR beta libraries. Using its own MiXCR run on the multiplex PCR reads, TCRdb lists one record per CDR3 protein. This repertoire shows around 400,000 distinct CDR3 sequences, 15% found once; its top ten account for about 8.2%. These sequences were also reported in another study, on T cells in Graves' hyperthyroidism and ophthalmopathy.

Here the sequenced sample was peripheral blood mononuclear cells (PBMCs), taken at new diagnosis, from a patient treated with antithyroid drugs. The receptor source for this set is a woman aged 40 to 50 with Graves disease.

The chain uses TRBV7-3 and TRBJ2-1, with D perhaps TRBD1 or TRBD2 (6 bases each). V lost 5 bases and J 10 bases, leaving 24 bases between the germline ends. CDR3 length: 16 residues. Germline CDR1 reads SGHTA; CDR2 reads FQGTGA. The CDR3 sequence: CASSQRGGSGVKEQFF. The CDR3 DNA is TGTGCCAGCAGCCAACGAGGGGGGAGTGGGGTTAAGGAGCAGTTCTTC.

This clonotype was picked up many times. The CDR3 region is CASSSPWTGVNTEAFF. CDR3 nucleotides: TGTGCCAGCAGTTCTCCTTGGACAGGGGTGAACACTGAAGCTTTCTTT. V is TRBV6-2 or TRBV6-3 and J is TRBJ1-1; 9 bases agree with TRBD1. Per germline, CDR1 MNHEY and CDR2 SVGEGT. CDR3 size: 16 residues. With V trimmed by 4 bases and J by 0 bases, 6 bases remained unmatched.

In this sample, this clonotype turned up once. This rearrangement joins TRBV5-1 to TRBJ1-5; D uncertain. The CDR3 length is 15 residues. Germline V gene sequence: CDR1 SGHRS, CDR2 YFSETQ. The V and J ends lost 4 bases and 10 bases respectively, with 21 bases between them. The CDR3 protein is CASSIFPGTPEPQHF. In DNA form, the CDR3 reads TGCGCCAGCAGCATTTTCCCGGGTACCCCGGAACCCCAGCATTTT.

This clonotype was detected ten times or more. This chain uses TRBV28 with TRBJ2-1, with 7 bases aligning to TRBD2. The CDR3 runs to 14 residues. V lost 5 bases and J lost 2; bases outside the gene matches: 3. Germline values: CDR1 MDHEN, CDR2 SYDVKM. The CDR3 coding sequence is TGTGCCAGCAGTAGGGAGGGCCCCTACAATGAGCAGTTCTTC. Encoded protein: CASSREGPYNEQFF.

The genes are TRBV2 and TRBJ2-2; the match to TRBD2 covers 12 bases. The CDR3 sequence is 16 residues long. Unmatched junction bases numbered 2, after V lost 0 bases and J lost 6 bases. Germline V gene sequence: CDR1 SNHLY, CDR2 FYNNEI. The CDR3 sequence: CASSEATSGSAGELFF. The CDR3 region has the DNA TGTGCCAGCAGTGAAGCGACTAGCGGGAGCGCCGGGGAGCTGTTTTTT.

This clonotype was seen more than once but under ten times. The chain has TRBV6-1 and TRBJ2-7; the D gene is possibly TRBD1 (6 bases). Trimming stripped 4 bases from V and 3 bases from J, with 13 bases between. Germline values: CDR1 MNHNS, CDR2 SASEGT. The CDR3 is made up of 14 amino acids. The CDR3 sequence: CASSADRFFYEQYF. In DNA, the CDR3 is TGTGCCAGCAGTGCCGACAGGTTCTTCTACGAGCAGTACTTC.